These 29 T cell receptor beta chains originate from one sample sequenced in a study of blood T cells in healthy people across ages. A second PCR, run for about 7 to 12 cycles, used a sample-barcoded 5' primer plus a J-beta primer mix. In TCRdb, the 5' RACE reads were re-called with MiXCR into one record per CDR3 protein. The table lists some 320,000 distinct CDR3 sequences, roughly a quarter of them singletons, with roughly 30% in the top ten. Sequencing was done on a sample of blood. These TCRs come from a woman in her 70s in good health.

V is TRBV9 and J is TRBJ1-4; perhaps TRBD1 as D (6 bases). The CDR3 runs 14 residues. V was pared by 3 bases and J by 7 bases, with 13 bases between. The germline V gene has CDR1 SGDLS and CDR2 YYNGEE. This CDR3 is CASSAGTSSEKLFF. CDR3 DNA: TGTGCCAGCAGCGCCGGGACATCTTCTGAAAAACTGTTTTTT.

The chain is built from TRBV9 and TRBJ1-3; perhaps TRBD1 as D (5 bases). Trimming cost V 0 bases and J 2 bases, with 12 bases left between them. The CDR3 covers 16 residues. Germline values: CDR1 SGDLS, CDR2 YYNGEE. The CDR3 DNA is TGTGCCAGCAGCGTAGTCGACAGTGGGCCTGGAAACACCATATATTTT. Translating it yields CASSVVDSGPGNTIYF.

This chain connects TRBV28 to TRBJ2-7; D may be TRBD1 (6 bases). The J call may be faulty, since TRBJ2-1 better matches the DNA end. Germline V CDR1 and CDR2: MDHEN, SYDVKM. CDR3 length equals 16 residues. The CDR3 spells CASTPSRGASGNEQFF. The CDR3 nucleotides are TGTGCCAGCACTCCTTCCAGGGGCGCGTCGGGCAATGAGCAGTTCTTC.

The rearrangement links TRBV20-1 to TRBJ2-5; 11 bases fit TRBD2. TRBJ2-1 explains the end of the DNA better; the J call may be wrong. Germline V gives CDR1 DFQATT, CDR2 SNEGSKA (reference sequence). CDR3 length equals 15 residues. The DNA of the CDR3 is TGCAGTGCGGCACCGGGACTAGCGGACCTCAATGAGCAGTTCTTC. Translated, it gives CSAAPGLADLNEQFF.

This clonotype was observed a handful of times. The chain carries TRBV21-1 and TRBJ1-5; the D call of TRBD1 is as the table states it, not checked on the DNA. TRBV21-1 is assigned pseudogene status. The CDR3 is 14 amino acids. CDR3 protein: CASGKGGSNQPQHF. The CDR3 coding sequence is TGTGCCAGCGGCAAAGGGGGGAGCAATCAGCCCCAGCATTTT.

The genes are TRBV24-1 and TRBJ2-5; 8 bases are a match to TRBD2. The CDR3 is made up of 14 amino acids. The junction had 10 bases not matched to a gene; V was cut back by 9 bases and J by 5 bases. Looked up from germline, CDR1 is KGHDR and CDR2 is SFDVKD. This chain's CDR3 is CATSLGLASETQYF. The DNA for the CDR3 is TGTGCCACCTCTCTAGGACTAGCTTCGGAGACCCAGTACTTC.

This clonotype has just a few counts. This chain joins TRBV29-1 and TRBJ2-4; 10 nucleotides agree with TRBD2. Germline loops: CDR1 SQVTM, CDR2 ANQGSEA. V was clipped by 6 bases and J by 5 bases; unmatched bases: 1. The CDR3 length is 12 residues. CDR3 loop: CSVGLAENIQYF. The CDR3 DNA reads TGCAGCGTCGGACTAGCGGAAAACATTCAGTACTTC.

V gene TRBV6-5 combines with J gene TRBJ2-7; 7 bases are a match to TRBD1. V shed 0 bases and J 3 bases; nucleotides not matched to a gene: 5. The germline CDR1 and CDR2 sequences are MNHEY and SVGAGI. The CDR3 runs to 15 residues. As DNA, the CDR3 is TGTGCCAGCAGTTACTCTGGCCAGGGGGTCTACGAGCAGTACTTC. Its protein is CASSYSGQGVYEQYF.

Concerning this clonotype: This may come from a read error, since a much larger clone is one base off. The chain combines TRBV29-1 with TRBJ1-3, with D possibly matching TRBD1 (5 bases). The CDR3 sequence is 13 residues long. CDR1 is SQVTM and CDR2 is ANQGSEA in the germline V gene. Deletions cut 4 bases from V and 4 bases from J, with 11 bases between. CDR3 amino acids: CSVVQDGGNTIYF. CDR3 nucleotides: TGCAGCGTTGTACAGGATGGGGGAAACACCATATATTTT.

With respect to this clonotype: A much bigger clone sits one base away, suggesting this may be a read error. The gene calls are TRBV6-5 and TRBJ2-5; possible D gene TRBD1, 6 bases. The end of the DNA fits TRBJ2-1 better, so the J call may be wrong. CDR1 and CDR2 from the germline V gene are MNHEY and SVGAGI. The CDR3 totals 14 residues. CDR3: CADYLGAKCSEQFF. CDR3 sequence (DNA): TGTGCCGACTACCTGGGGGCTAAGTGTAGTGAGCAGTTCTTC.

V and J are TRBV7-8 and TRBJ2-5; 15 nucleotides align to TRBD2. The J call may be in error: the DNA end matches TRBJ2-1 better. This CDR3 has 16 residues. Germline CDR1 SGHVS, CDR2 FQNEAQ. CDR3 coding DNA: TGTGCCAGCAGCTTAGGGACTAGCGGGAGGGGCAATGAGCAGTTCTTC. Translating gives CASSLGTSGRGNEQFF.

This clonotype was seen a few times. J is TRBJ1-3 and V is TRBV7-2; 7 nucleotides agree with TRBD1. The CDR3 is made up of 15 amino acids. The V gene end was trimmed by 6 bases and the J gene end by 0 bases; junction bases not matched to a gene: 5. Germline lookup yields CDR1 SGHTA and CDR2 FQGNSA. Here the CDR3 DNA reads TGTGCCAGCAGGCCAGGGACAGCCTCTGGAAACACCATATATTTT. Translated, it gives CASRPGTASGNTIYF.

The rearrangement joins TRBV7-2 to TRBJ2-3, with 7 bases identical to TRBD2. V lost 5 bases, J lost 4 bases, and 9 bases stayed unmatched. The CDR3 length is 15 residues. Germline V gene lookup returns CDR1 SGHTA and CDR2 FQGNSA. In nucleotides, the CDR3 is TGTGCCAGCAGCAGTCGGGCTAGCGGTCCAGATACGCAGTATTTT. Its translation: CASSSRASGPDTQYF.

This clonotype came up many times. The chain links TRBV14 to TRBJ2-5; D may correspond to TRBD1 or TRBD2 (5 bases each). The CDR3 length is 13 residues. Germline assignment: CDR1 SGHDN and CDR2 FVKESK. V lost 0 bases to trimming and J lost 5 bases, with 7 bases between them. The CDR3 loop reads CASSQEEGETQYF. The CDR3 DNA sequence: TGTGCCAGCAGCCAAGAAGAGGGGGAGACCCAGTACTTC.

The sample holds many counts of this clonotype. The V gene is TRBV20-1, the J gene TRBJ2-5, with 8 bases lining up with TRBD2. The CDR3 loop spans 13 amino acids. V lost 3 bases and J lost 4; bases outside the gene matches: 4. CDR1 DFQATT and CDR2 SNEGSKA come from the germline V gene (reference sequence). CDR3 nucleotides: TGCAGTGCTAGCGGGCTAGCGGGAGAGACCCAGTACTTC. It translates to CSASGLAGETQYF.

This clonotype was found a few times. The V gene is TRBV18, the J gene TRBJ2-3; D possibly matches TRBD1 or TRBD2 (5 bases each). CDR1 KGHSH and CDR2 LQKENI come from the germline V gene. Trimming pared 2 bases from V and 4 bases from J, leaving 10 bases between. There are 14 residues in the CDR3. The CDR3 sequence: CASSPVLGADTQYF. Written as DNA, the CDR3 is TGTGCCAGCTCACCAGTCTTGGGGGCAGATACGCAGTATTTT.

As concerns this clonotype: Relative to the germline gene, one junction end is altered; a read error may explain this. The chain links TRBV10-3 to TRBJ2-5; no clear D gene. TRBJ2-1 matches the DNA end more closely, so the J call is doubtful. Germline loops: CDR1 ENHRY, CDR2 SYGVKD. The CDR3 runs 11 residues. DNA of the CDR3: TGTGCCATCAGCGAGTCTAATGAGCAGTTCTTC. Translated, it gives CAISESNEQFF.

This clonotype was detected only a few times. The junction departs from the called germline gene at one end, perhaps through a read error. The J gene is TRBJ2-5, the V gene TRBV7-7; D unresolved. The germline V gene has CDR1 SSHAT and CDR2 FNYEAQ (reference sequence). This CDR3 contains 16 residues. CDR3 in DNA: TGTGCTAGCAGCATCGGGCGACAAGCAACTCAAGAGACCCAGTACTTC. Encoded protein: CASSIGRQATQETQYF. The variable domain in full, completed from reference TRBV7-7 and TRBJ2-5, reads GAGVSQSPRYKVTKRGQDVTLRCDPISSHATLYWYQQALGQGPEFLTYFNYEAQPDKSGLPSDRFSAERPEGSISTLTIQRTEQRDSAMYRCASSIGRQATQETQYFGPGTRLLVL.

The chain links TRBV2 to TRBJ2-6, with TRBD1 matching 9 bases. This CDR3 region has 17 residues. J gave up 4 bases and V 4 bases, and 8 bases lay outside the gene matches. Germline CDR1 and CDR2: SNHLY and FYNNEI. The CDR3 nucleotides read TGTGCCAGCAGTGGAGGGACAGGGTCGTCCGGGGCCAACGTCCTGACTTTC. It yields the protein CASSGGTGSSGANVLTF.

This clonotype was observed at least ten times. The chain carries TRBV5-1 and TRBJ2-3, with TRBD1 identical over 7 bases. Germline CDR1 SGHRS, CDR2 YFSETQ. After removal of 2 bases from V and 2 bases from J, the junction contained 11 bases not matched to a gene. The CDR3 is 17 amino acids. The DNA for the CDR3 is TGCGCCAGCAGCTTAAAGGGGGCTCACACGAACACAGATACGCAGTATTTT. Protein sequence: CASSLKGAHTNTDTQYF.

This clonotype was observed a handful of times. V is TRBV7-9 and J is TRBJ2-5; D unclear. The length of the CDR3 is 13 residues. V lost 5 bases to trimming and J lost 2 bases, with 9 bases between them. Germline values: CDR1 SEHNR, CDR2 FQNEAQ (reference sequence). The CDR3 DNA follows: TGTGCCAGCAGCAGGTTGGGGCAAGAGACCCAGTACTTC. It specifies CASSRLGQETQYF.

The CDR3 nucleotides read TGTGCCAGCAGGACCGGGACCGTGCGTTCACCCCTCCACTTT. Translated, it gives CASRTGTVRSPLHF. V usage is TRBV6-2 or TRBV6-3 and J usage is TRBJ1-6, with D perhaps TRBD1 (5 bases). CDR1 is MNHEY, CDR2 SVGEGT, per germline. V lost 6 bases and J 9 bases, leaving 15 bases between the germline ends. This CDR3 comprises 14 residues.

The chain couples TRBV4-1 to TRBJ2-1; 7 bases match TRBD2. V lost 1 base to trimming and J lost 7 bases; unmatched junction nucleotides: 4. CDR1 is MGHRA and CDR2 is YSYEKL in the germline V gene. CDR3 length: 14 amino acids. The CDR3 spells CASSQGSSGNEQFF. The CDR3 DNA reads as TGCGCCAGCAGCCAAGGATCTAGCGGAAATGAGCAGTTCTTC.

The chain joins TRBV20-1 to TRBJ1-4; D possibly corresponds to TRBD1 (5 bases). Germline CDR1 and CDR2: DFQATT and SNEGSKA (reference sequence). With 0 bases removed from V and 8 bases from J, the gap between germline ends came to 13 bases. This CDR3 has 14 residues. The CDR3 protein is CSAREGAVGEKLFF. The CDR3 DNA reads as TGCAGTGCTAGAGAAGGGGCTGTGGGAGAAAAACTGTTTTTT.

The rearrangement uses TRBV3-1 and TRBJ2-5, with TRBD2 matching over 7 bases. The CDR3 covers 15 residues. Germline loops: CDR1 LGHDT, CDR2 YNNKEL (reference sequence). V was clipped by 4 bases and J by 3 bases; unmatched bases: 8. CDR3 sequence: CASSPWTRQEETQYF. The CDR3 DNA follows: TGTGCCAGCAGCCCGTGGACTAGGCAGGAAGAGACCCAGTACTTC.

This clonotype was seen only a few times. V gene TRBV5-1 combines with J gene TRBJ1-2; 7 bases line up with TRBD1. The ends lost 4 bases at V and 1 base at J; junction bases unmatched: 10. The length of the CDR3 is 16 residues. Germline lookup yields CDR1 SGHRS and CDR2 YFSETQ. The chain's CDR3 is CASSGDSRRDNYGYTF. The CDR3 DNA follows: TGCGCCAGCAGCGGGGACAGCCGAAGGGATAACTATGGCTACACCTTC.

This chain connects TRBV2 to TRBJ2-7; D gene unclear. V lost 0 bases, J lost 6 bases, and 15 bases lay in between. CDR3 size: 15 residues. Per germline, CDR1 SNHLY and CDR2 FYNNEI. The CDR3 DNA follows: TGTGCCAGCAGTGAAGCGCGGCCCCGATGGAGCGAGCAGTACTTC. It encodes CASSEARPRWSEQYF.

This clonotype was counted between two and nine times. The chain joins TRBV7-9 to TRBJ2-7; D gene ambiguous. The V end lost 1 base, the J end lost 2 bases, and 12 bases lay between the germline ends. The CDR3 is made up of 15 amino acids. Germline V gene data show CDR1 as SEHNR and CDR2 as FQNEAQ (reference sequence). CDR3 residues: CASSLGVGVPYEQYF. In nucleotides, the CDR3 is TGTGCCAGCAGCTTAGGAGTTGGGGTCCCCTACGAGCAGTACTTC.

The rearrangement uses TRBV6-2 or TRBV6-3 and TRBJ2-1; 10 nucleotides align to TRBD2. Germline V gene lookup returns CDR1 MNHEY and CDR2 SVGEGT. The CDR3 loop spans 13 amino acids. J was trimmed by 15 bases and V by 4 bases; bases with no gene match: 9. CDR3 in amino acids: CASSFTSGRERFF. The CDR3 nucleotides read TGTGCCAGCAGTTTCACAAGCGGGAGGGAGAGGTTCTTC.